This T cell receptor (beta chain) was sequenced during a study of CD8 T cells in ankylosing spondylitis. General study results and limits: According to the report, clones linked to the disease were significantly enriched in matched synovial fluid samples taken from ankylosing spondylitis patients. It appeared that ankylosing spondylitis blood was characterized by a TCR beta motif of fewer than 10 highly homologous variants.

This clonotype was observed many times. Its cognate antigen is unknown. Quantitative 5'-RACE with molecular barcodes produced the TCR beta libraries. MiXCR, run by TCRdb on the 5' RACE reads, gives a single entry per CDR3 protein. Seen here are about 220,000 distinct CDR3 sequences, 6% to 8% observed once, and the top ten hold 14%. The source is a male donor with ankylosing spondylitis. The specimen was blood, either unsorted or a sorted T cell fraction (not recorded which).

CDR3 sequence: CASSEGLATKTQYF. DNA of the CDR3: TGTGCCAGCAGCGAGGGACTAGCGACAAAGACCCAGTACTTC. The rearrangement joins TRBV9 to TRBJ2-5; 10 nucleotides match TRBD2. From germline, CDR1 is SGDLS and CDR2 YYNGEE. The CDR3 is 14 amino acids. V gave up 3 bases and J gave up 6 bases; unmatched junction bases: 5.